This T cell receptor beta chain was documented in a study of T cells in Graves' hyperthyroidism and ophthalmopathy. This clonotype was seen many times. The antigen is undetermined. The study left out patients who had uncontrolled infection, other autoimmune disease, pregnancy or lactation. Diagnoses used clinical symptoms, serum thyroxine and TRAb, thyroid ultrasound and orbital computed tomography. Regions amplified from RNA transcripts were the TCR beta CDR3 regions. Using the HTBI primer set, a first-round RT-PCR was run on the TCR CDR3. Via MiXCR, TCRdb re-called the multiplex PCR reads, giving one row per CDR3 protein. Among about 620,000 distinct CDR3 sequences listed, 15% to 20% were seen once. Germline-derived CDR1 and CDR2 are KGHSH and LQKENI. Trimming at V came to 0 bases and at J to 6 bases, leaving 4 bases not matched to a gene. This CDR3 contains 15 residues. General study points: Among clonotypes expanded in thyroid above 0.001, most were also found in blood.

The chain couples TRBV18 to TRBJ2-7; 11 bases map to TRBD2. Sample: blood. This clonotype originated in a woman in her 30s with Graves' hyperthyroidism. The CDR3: CASSPPSGRASEQYF. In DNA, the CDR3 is TGTGCCAGCTCACCACCTAGCGGGAGGGCGAGCGAGCAGTACTTC.